This T cell receptor (beta chain) originates from a study of shared clonotypes between healthy human individuals. Study in general: Each donor's CD4 naive and CD4 memory cells filled three plates apiece, CD8 naive two, and CD8 memory one.

Only CD45RO-negative cells positively selected for CCR7 counted as naive CD8 cells, so terminally differentiated effector memory CD45RA+ cells were excluded. Donors, without exception, were Caucasian adults residing in Nashville, Tennessee. When replicate PCRs were run on sorted subsets, they used about 200 ng DNA, 28,000 or so T cell genomes. Only in-frame clones appear in the TCRdb table, and some are missing; sequencing was by immunoSEQ multiplex PCR. The top ten clones hold 0.9% to 1.3% of a sample with just over 2,000,000 clones, about 95% of them seen once. Sequencing was carried out using naive CD8+ T cells sorted from blood. The clonotype originates from a man younger than 35 in good health.

The CDR3 nucleotides are TGTGCCTGGAGCCCCGGGAGCCTGGGAGCCTATGGCTACACCTTC. It translates to CAWSPGSLGAYGYTF. This sequence joins TRBV30 and TRBJ1-2; D remains unclear. Trimming took 3 bases from V and 4 from J, leaving 18 bases between them. This CDR3 spans 15 amino acids. The germline CDR1 and CDR2 sequences are GTSNPN and SVGIG (reference sequence).